The 6 T cell receptor beta chains in this list originate from one sample, sequenced in a study of blood T cell repertoires in COVID-19 (TCRdb year 2020). The library was made by the immunoSEQ multiplex PCR assay. TCRdb took this table from immuneACCESS and kept in-frame rearrangements with V and J called. Such tables lack part of the clones; where checked against another copy, unresolved V genes explain under half of the gap, and the rest is unexplained. In all, the sample holds about 280,000 clones, and approximately 90% of those were seen once. Approximately 4.2% of the sample comes from the top ten. The specimen was peripheral blood. The receptors stem from a middle-aged man with acute or convalescent COVID-19.

The V call is TRBV5-3, the J call TRBJ2-7; maybe TRBD2 (5 bases). TRBV5-3 counts as an open reading frame of uncertain function. The CDR3 covers 13 residues. Trimming left V 5 bases short and J 6 bases short, with 15 bases between. The CDR3 is CARSSGFSGEQYF. CDR3 in DNA: TGTGCCAGAAGTTCGGGATTTTCGGGCGAGCAGTACTTC.

The genes are TRBV18 and TRBJ2-1; a weak D match, TRBD1 (6 bases). Germline CDR1 is KGHSH and CDR2 is LQKENI. This CDR3 spans 13 amino acids. V was clipped by 8 bases and J by 9 bases, with 17 bases between them. CDR3 nucleotides: TGTGCCAGCCAGGACAGCCAAGCAATTGAGCAGTTCTTC. It encodes CASQDSQAIEQFF.

The gene calls are TRBV5-6 and TRBJ1-3, with 7 nucleotides matching TRBD1. The CDR3 runs to 15 residues. CDR1 SGHDT and CDR2 YYEEEE come from the germline V gene. Trimming cost V 5 bases and J 4 bases; bases outside gene matches: 9. For the CDR3, the DNA is TGTGCCAGCAGTTTGAGGACAGGTCGGGGAAACACCATATATTTT. Residues: CASSLRTGRGNTIYF.

This clone appeared once. The chain combines TRBV6-6 with TRBJ1-2; D remains ambiguous. The V gene's germline CDR1 is MNHNY and CDR2 SVGAGI (reference sequence). V shed 7 bases and J shed 4 bases, with 16 bases lying between them. The CDR3 is 14 residues long. CDR3 nucleotide sequence: TGTGCCAGCATCCCAGGAGGGCTTGGCTATGGCTACACCTTC. This encodes CASIPGGLGYGYTF.

The chain uses TRBV5-6 and TRBJ1-4, with D perhaps matching TRBD1 (5 bases). V was cut by 0 bases and J by 2 bases, with 8 bases left in between. Looked up from germline, CDR1 is SGHDT and CDR2 is YYEEEE. CDR3 length equals 15 residues. As DNA, the CDR3 is TGTGCCAGCAGCTTGGTCGGGGGGACTAATGAAAAACTGTTTTTT. This codes for CASSLVGGTNEKLFF. The full variable domain, completed using reference TRBV5-6 and TRBJ1-4, is DAGVTQSPTHLIKTRGQQVTLRCSPKSGHDTVSWYQQALGQGPQFIFQYYEEEERQRGNFPDRFSGHQFPNYSSELNVNALLLGDSALYLCASSLVGGTNEKLFFGSGTQLSVL.

This chain uses TRBV7-3 with TRBJ2-2, with D maybe TRBD2 (5 bases). The CDR3 extends over 13 amino acids. V gave up 5 bases and J gave up 8 bases, with 12 bases separating them. Germline V gene sequence: CDR1 SGHTA, CDR2 FQGTGA. CDR3: CASSPGGLGELFF. CDR3 DNA sequence: TGTGCCAGCAGCCCAGGCGGGTTAGGGGAGCTGTTTTTT.